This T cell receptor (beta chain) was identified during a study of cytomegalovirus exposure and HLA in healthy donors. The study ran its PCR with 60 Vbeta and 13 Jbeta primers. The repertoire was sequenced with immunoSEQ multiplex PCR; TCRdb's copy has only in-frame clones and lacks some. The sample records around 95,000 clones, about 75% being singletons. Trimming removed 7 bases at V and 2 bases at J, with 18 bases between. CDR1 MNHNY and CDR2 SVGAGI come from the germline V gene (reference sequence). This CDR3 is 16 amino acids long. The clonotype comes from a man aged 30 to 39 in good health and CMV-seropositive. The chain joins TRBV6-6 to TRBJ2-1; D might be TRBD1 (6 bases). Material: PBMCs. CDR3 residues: CASKRTQGYPYNEQFF. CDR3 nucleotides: TGTGCCAGCAAACGCACACAGGGATATCCCTACAATGAGCAGTTCTTC.